The 14 T cell receptor beta chains below all came from one sample that was sequenced in a study of identical twins. TCRdb recomputed calls from the 5' RACE reads with MiXCR, one row per CDR3 protein. The sample lists roughly 500,000 distinct CDR3 sequences; about 20% were seen once. The sample was also reused in another study, on T cells expressing NK-cell markers.

Sequenced sample: CD4+ T cells sorted from blood. The receptors come from a woman between 18 and 29 years old in good health.

V and J are TRBV6-5 and TRBJ1-1; the D gene is possibly TRBD1 (6 bases). V was trimmed by 11 bases and J by 7 bases, leaving 17 bases between them. The CDR3 totals 12 residues. Germline V CDR1 and CDR2: MNHEY, SVGAGI. The CDR3 is CAAGALRSEAFF. The CDR3 DNA sequence: TGTGCCGCAGGGGCCCTACGAAGTGAAGCTTTCTTT.

The chain links TRBV3-1 to TRBJ2-7; D uncertain. Germline V CDR1 and CDR2: LGHDT, YNNKEL (reference sequence). Trimming left V 4 bases short and J 6 bases short, with 16 bases between. The CDR3 sequence is 14 residues long. CDR3 loop: CASSLSPRTVEQYF. The CDR3 DNA is TGTGCCAGCAGCCTATCCCCCCGAACGGTCGAGCAGTACTTC.

This rearrangement joins TRBV12-3 or TRBV12-4 to TRBJ1-2, with 7 bases matching TRBD1. V gave up 5 bases and J gave up 4 bases; unmatched junction bases: 10. The CDR3 length is 15 residues. The CDR3 protein is CASSIYRDSLYGYTF. The CDR3 nucleotides read TGTGCCAGCAGTATATACCGGGACAGCCTCTATGGCTACACCTTC.

The V gene is TRBV12-3 or TRBV12-4, the J gene TRBJ1-6; D is undetermined. The CDR3 extends over 14 amino acids. Trimming shortened V by 7 bases and J by 10 bases, and 17 bases separated the two germline ends. CDR3 nucleotides: TGTGCCAGCACCCAGAACGAAGGGAAATCACCCCTCCACTTT. Translation: CASTQNEGKSPLHF.

This clonotype was detected a few times. J is TRBJ2-3 and V is TRBV20-1, with D tentatively TRBD2 (6 bases). Per the germline V gene, CDR1 is DFQATT and CDR2 is SNEGSKA (reference sequence). Trimming cost V 7 bases and J 4 bases, with 15 bases left between them. CDR3 length: 13 amino acids. CDR3 region: CSEERRGPDTQYF. As DNA, the CDR3 is TGCAGTGAGGAGAGGCGGGGACCAGATACGCAGTATTTT.

The V call is TRBV9, the J call TRBJ1-2, with D tentatively TRBD1 (6 bases). Germline assignment: CDR1 SGDLS and CDR2 YYNGEE. The V gene lost 4 bases and the J gene lost 3 bases, with 13 bases spanning the gap. The CDR3 is 14 residues long. The CDR3 sequence: CASSPQGTDYGYTF. The CDR3 DNA follows: TGTGCCAGCAGCCCCCAGGGGACCGACTATGGCTACACCTTC.

The chain carries TRBV29-1 and TRBJ2-5; 8 bases align to TRBD1. CDR1 and CDR2 from the germline V gene are SQVTM and ANQGSEA. The CDR3 loop spans 13 amino acids. The V gene end was trimmed by 6 bases and the J gene end by 0 bases; junction bases not matched to a gene: 3. CDR3 in DNA: TGCAGCGTGGCACAGGGGGACCAAGAGACCCAGTACTTC. Its protein is CSVAQGDQETQYF.

The chain combines TRBV20-1 with TRBJ1-2; 9 bases are a match to TRBD1. CDR1 and CDR2 (germline): DFQATT, SNEGSKA (reference sequence). There are 14 residues in the CDR3. V dropped 5 bases and J dropped 4; count of bases not matched to a gene: 8. CDR3 in amino acids: CSAWDRERAYGYTF. CDR3 sequence (DNA): TGCAGTGCTTGGGACAGGGAAAGGGCCTATGGCTACACCTTC.

Ten or more counts support this clonotype. This chain links TRBV7-2 with TRBJ2-7; tentative D call: TRBD2 (6 bases). Trimming removed 2 bases at V and 2 bases at J, with 13 bases between. The germline V gene encodes CDR1 SGHTA and CDR2 FQGNSA. This CDR3 region has 15 residues. CDR3 nucleotide sequence: TGTGCCAGCAGCTTACATCCGGGAGCTCCCTACGAGCAGTACTTC. This codes for CASSLHPGAPYEQYF.

Only a few counts were recorded for this clonotype. The V call is TRBV5-1, the J call TRBJ1-5; D unclear. This CDR3 has 13 residues. Germline values: CDR1 SGHRS, CDR2 YFSETQ. With 2 bases removed from V and 5 bases from J, the gap between germline ends came to 8 bases. DNA for the CDR3: TGCGCCAGCAGCTTCGACCGGTATCAGCCCCAGCATTTT. Translating gives CASSFDRYQPQHF.

Only a few counts were recorded for this clonotype. V gene TRBV10-3 combines with J gene TRBJ2-2; D gene uncertain. V dropped 6 bases and J dropped 1 base, with 9 bases sitting between them. The CDR3 covers 14 residues. Germline lookup yields CDR1 ENHRY and CDR2 SYGVKD. This CDR3 reads CAIRILENTGELFF. The CDR3 DNA follows: TGTGCCATCAGGATTCTAGAGAACACCGGGGAGCTGTTTTTT.

The chain employs TRBV5-4 and TRBJ2-6, with D uncertain. Per the germline V gene, CDR1 is SGHNT and CDR2 is YYREEE (reference sequence). The CDR3 runs to 15 residues. V shed 0 bases and J shed 4 bases, with 8 bases lying between them. The CDR3 nucleotides are TGTGCCAGCAGCTTGGGGCGGCTGGGGGCCAACGTCCTGACTTTC. This sequence encodes CASSLGRLGANVLTF.

This clonotype was detected a few times. The chain has TRBV20-1 and TRBJ1-2, with D maybe TRBD1 (6 bases). This CDR3 has 12 amino acids. Germline loops: CDR1 DFQATT, CDR2 SNEGSKA (reference sequence). Trimming took off 3 bases at V and 7 bases at J, with 12 bases between the two ends. Here the CDR3 DNA reads TGCAGTGCTAGGAGGGCAGGGGCTGGCTACACCTTC. Its translation is CSARRAGAGYTF.

This clonotype has only one observation. This chain joins TRBV12-3 or TRBV12-4 and TRBJ1-1; a possible D gene is TRBD1 (5 bases). CDR3 length: 14 residues. Trimming removed 6 bases at V and 5 bases at J, with 16 bases between. The CDR3 DNA is TGTGCCAGCAGCCGGGGCAGAGGGTGGACTGAAGCTTTCTTT. This sequence encodes CASSRGRGWTEAFF.